The entry below describes one T cell receptor beta chain. The antigen remains undetermined. Deletions cut 4 bases from V and 2 bases from J, with 9 bases between. In germline, CDR1 is KGHSH, CDR2 LQKENI. The CDR3 totals 13 residues. Live CD3+CD8+TCRalphabeta+ cells were sorted into four subsets by PD-1 and/or TIGIT. Using around 16 ng of total RNA, TCR libraries were made with the QIAseq Immune Repertoire TCR panel. TCRdb ran MiXCR on the reads and lists one entry per CDR3 protein. In the table there are several hundred distinct CDR3 sequences, 5.5% of which are singletons. This record belongs to a study of circulating CD8 cells and anti-PD-1 response in melanoma. Study in general: Patients received intravenous nivolumab, 3 mg/kg, every 2 weeks. Overall study findings and caveats: Under 8% of TRB clonotypes were shared between subsets at M1. A small cohort with few responders supplied the baseline and M1 comparisons.

The chain uses TRBV18 and TRBJ2-7; TRBD2 might be the D (5 bases). The sample in question was CD8+ T cells from PBMCs, obtained at baseline or after one month of anti-PD-1 therapy (not recorded which). The clonotype comes from a human donor with melanoma. CDR3 DNA: TGTGCCAGCTCACAGGCCGGGACCTACGAGCAGTACTTC. It yields the protein CASSQAGTYEQYF.